This T cell receptor (beta chain) originates from a study of early T cells in non-severe SARS-CoV-2 infection. The table lists this clonotype with many counts. TCRdb reanalysed the 5' RACE reads using MiXCR and keeps one entry per CDR3 protein. The repertoire holds about 83,000 distinct CDR3 sequences, with more than 9% as singletons. Between the trimmed V and J ends, which lost 0 bases and 1 base, there was a span of 10 bases. CDR1 SGHTA and CDR2 FQGNSA come from the germline V gene. The CDR3 has 16 residues. This chain joins TRBV7-2 and TRBJ1-3, with D hard to call. The sequence was collected from an adult who was a healthcare worker with PCR-confirmed SARS-CoV-2 infection or an uninfected control (not recorded which). The starting material was whole blood, obtained at baseline. CDR3 protein: CASSLAGTSSGNTIYF. The CDR3 nucleotides are TGTGCCAGCAGCTTAGCGGGTACATCTTCTGGAAACACCATATATTTT.